This TCR beta chain was sequenced during a study of blood T cell repertoires in COVID-19. Across the whole study: Acute-phase and convalescent COVID-19 samples originated in the United States, Italy and Spain. The cDNA or gDNA used as material had been derived from T cells, B-cell-depleted T cells, or PBMCs.

Germline CDR1 and CDR2: SGHRS and YFSETQ. The ends were cut back, 4 bases at V and 4 bases at J, with 15 bases in the middle. This CDR3 is built from 15 residues. This clone has a handful of counts. In the study's own analysis: How many nucleated cells were present was estimated from reference gene primer amplification. Assay: immunoSEQ multiplex PCR; the TCRdb copy retains only in-frame clones and omits some. Clone size and V and J calls were adopted from that table, with D and trimming inferred from the DNA. The sample has just under 150,000 clones, about 91% seen once. Input material: peripheral blood. This TCR was sampled from a woman in her 50s with acute or convalescent COVID-19. The chain couples TRBV5-1 to TRBJ1-5; a weak D match, TRBD1 (6 bases). CDR3 region: CASSQGGGANQPQHF. In nucleotides, the CDR3 is TGCGCCAGCAGCCAGGGAGGGGGGGCTAATCAGCCCCAGCATTTT.